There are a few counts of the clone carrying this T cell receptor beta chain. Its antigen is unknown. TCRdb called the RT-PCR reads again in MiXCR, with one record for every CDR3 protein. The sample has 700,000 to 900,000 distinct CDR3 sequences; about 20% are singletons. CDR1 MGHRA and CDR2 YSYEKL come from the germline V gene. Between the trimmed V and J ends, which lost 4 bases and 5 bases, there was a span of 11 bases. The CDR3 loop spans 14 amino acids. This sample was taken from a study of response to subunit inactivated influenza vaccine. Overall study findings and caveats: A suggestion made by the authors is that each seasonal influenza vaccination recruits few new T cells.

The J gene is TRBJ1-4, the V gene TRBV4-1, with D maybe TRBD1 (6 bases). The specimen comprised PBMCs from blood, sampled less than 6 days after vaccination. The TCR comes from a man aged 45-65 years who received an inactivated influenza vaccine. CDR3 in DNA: TGCGCCAGCAGCCGGACAGCCGTAAATGAAAAACTGTTTTTT. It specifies CASSRTAVNEKLFF.